This T cell receptor (beta chain) comes out of a study of blood T cells in healthy people across ages. No fewer than 6 micrograms of total RNA were isolated from every sample. The use of a sample-barcoded 5' primer and a J-beta primer mix characterized a second PCR of roughly 7 to 11 cycles. A tag from a template-switch adaptor with 12 random nucleotides marked each cDNA molecule. TCRdb analysed the 5' RACE reads with MiXCR anew, one entry per CDR3 protein. The data show 650,000 to 900,000 distinct CDR3 sequences, 62% seen once. Germline CDR1 SQVTM, CDR2 ANQGSEA. Trimming removed 6 bases from V and 7 bases from J, with 16 bases in between. CDR3 length: 13 amino acids. Findings and caveats of the study: Investigators treated diversity estimates from one million T cells as underestimates. Greater diversity and more naive CD4+ cells were seen in long-lived donors than in aged donors.

In the case of this clonotype: Its antigen is not known.

This chain links TRBV29-1 with TRBJ2-4, with D tentatively TRBD2 (5 bases). This TCR was sampled from a man aged 25-40 years in good health. Sequenced sample: blood. The CDR3 coding sequence is TGCAGCGTCGCCGGGAATGAGAAGAACATTCAGTACTTC. Its translation is CSVAGNEKNIQYF.